This TCR beta chain was captured by sequencing in a study of shared clonotypes between healthy human individuals (TCRdb year 2020). In the study overall: The cohort included a few men and a couple of women between 18 and 49 years of age. For each donor, CD4 naive and CD4 memory were each run on three plates, CD8 naive on two plates, and CD8 memory on one plate. Blood TCR repertoires of five healthy adults were deeply sequenced to estimate repertoire size and the extent of clonotype sharing between individuals. Different laboratories and diverse techniques were used to prepare libraries and sequence TCR repertoires, to increase sequencing depth and limit assay-specific biases. Per donor, leukapheresis produced somewhere between about 0.9 and 9 billion PBMCs.

General study outcomes and caveats: Incomplete sequencing was indicated by rarefaction of sorted-subset datasets, despite the large sequencing depth. Compared with non-shared clonotypes, clonotypes shared by all four sorted-subset donors had higher generation probabilities. Across a handful of donors, approximately 4.9% of naive CD4, approximately 3.6% of naive CD8, 2% to 2.5% of memory CD4, and approximately 0.42% of memory CD8 clonotypes were shared. Sampling was restricted to blood, and TCR repertoires in tissues likely differ from the TCR repertoires found in blood. The small number of donors limited the genetic and exposure-history diversity represented. Pairwise subsampling led to the expectation that sequencing depth would affect the degree of clonotype sharing among donors. Naive subsets generally had larger estimated clonotype richness than memory subsets.

Using the deep immunoSEQ assay, multiplex PCR amplified TCR CDR3 regions from genomic DNA. For each cell subset, the extracted genomic DNA was distributed evenly across all wells of several immunoSEQ 96-well plates, and each plate served as one replicate. Each replicate PCR for sorted subsets received around 200 ng genomic DNA, equal to roughly 30,000 T cell genomes. Purified libraries were quantified with a Qubit 3.0 fluorometer, sized on a Bioanalyzer 2100, and re-quantified with the KAPA Library Quantification kit. A separate single-read 150-cycle Illumina NextSeq 550 flow cell was used to sequence each immunoSEQ 96-well plate. Per the original workflow: Because the immunoSEQ output held only junctional sequences and lacked quality scores, the filtering could not match the filtering applied to full-length reads. Sequences were annotated with PyIR, a Python wrapper for IgBLAST v1.9, using IMGT germline references to assign V/J genes and CDR3. Reads were filtered out if the reads had weak V/J assignments (E-value above 1e-6), no CDR3, stop codons, out-of-frame junctions, or ambiguous translated residues. V3J clonotypes were defined by identical inferred V gene, J gene, and CDR3 amino acid sequence. Percentage overlap between repertoires was computed as shared unique clonotypes divided by the size of the smaller repertoire. Richness of each repertoire was evaluated using RTK rarefaction, the Chao1 estimator, and Recon v2.1 estimates of unobserved clonotypes. Generation probabilities for all TCRbeta clonotypes obtained by the gDNA method from several donors were computed using OLGA. TCRdb holds this immuneACCESS table with in-frame rearrangements only. Some clones are missing; in checked studies, unresolved V genes explain under half, and the rest has no known cause. The V and J calls and clone size were taken over from that table, and D and trimming were inferred from the DNA. The sample contains around 2,000,000 clones, about 92% of them found a single time. Roughly 1.8% of the sample rests with the top ten.

The germline V gene (reference sequence) provides CDR1 LNHDA and CDR2 SQIVND. The CDR3 has 13 amino acids, counting the end cysteine and phenylalanine. Only the CDR3 DNA stays, 39 bases, in frame from base 1. Relative to germline, V is missing 9 bases and J is missing 3 bases, with 5 bases of the junction outside any gene match. On this clone itself: Its target antigen remains unknown. No base-level quality is on record; no much larger clone is a single base apart.

For the CD8 naive samples, CD45RO-negative cells were positively selected for CCR7, yielding a CD45RA+CCR7+ population from which TemRA cells were excluded. Healthy HIV-negative adults with no recently reported acute infections or vaccinations were included as donors. All donors were Caucasian adults living in Nashville, Tennessee, USA. Blood was obtained by leukapheresis, after which PBMCs were separated by Ficoll-Histopaque density gradient centrifugation and cryopreserved in liquid nitrogen vapor phase. Purity and quantity of every magnetically sorted T cell population were checked by analytical flow cytometry. Genomic DNA was isolated from every sorted fraction and measured by UV absorbance on a Nanodrop 2000c.

This TCR was recovered from a man aged 18 to 30 in good health. Some clones in this sample may be carry-over from other donors' samples. The specimen sequenced was naive CD8+ T cells from PBMCs. In the paper's terms, the cell subset or site label means: CD45RA+CCR7+. The chain was built from TRBV19 and TRBJ1-2, with TRBD1 identical over 9 junction bases. The sequence in DNA is TGTGCCAGCGGGGACAGGGATGACTATGGCTACACCTTC. This translates into CASGDRDDYGYTF.